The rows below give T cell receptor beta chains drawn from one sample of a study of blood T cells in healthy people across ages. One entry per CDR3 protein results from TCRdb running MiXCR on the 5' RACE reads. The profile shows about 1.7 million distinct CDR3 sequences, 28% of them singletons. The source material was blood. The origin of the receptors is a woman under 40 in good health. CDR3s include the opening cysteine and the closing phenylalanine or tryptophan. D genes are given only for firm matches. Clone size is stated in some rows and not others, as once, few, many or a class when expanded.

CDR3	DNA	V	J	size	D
CASSPSQGSDTQYF	TGTGCCAGCTCACCATCCCAAGGGTCCGATACGCAGTATTTT	TRBV18	TRBJ2-3	NA	NA
CSATDPGTNSYEQYF	TGCAGTGCCACCGATCCCGGGACAAACTCCTACGAGCAGTACTTC	TRBV20-1	TRBJ2-7	few	NA
CASGLSGPMGEQYF	TGTGCTAGTGGTTTGTCGGGGCCTATGGGCGAGCAGTACTTC	TRBV12-5	TRBJ2-7	few	NA
CASSLEPGGVGYGYTF	TGTGCCAGCAGCTTAGAACCAGGGGGGGTGGGCTATGGCTACACCTTC	TRBV7-2	TRBJ1-2	NA	TRBD1
CASRKLSGLAGGDTQYF	TGTGCCAGCAGGAAACTATCGGGACTAGCGGGAGGTGATACGCAGTATTTT	TRBV6-2/TRBV6-3	TRBJ2-3	few	TRBD2
CASTNLGLEQYF	TGTGCCAGCACAAACCTGGGCCTCGAGCAGTACTTC	TRBV11-2	TRBJ2-7	NA	NA
CASSVQSGANQPQHF	TGTGCCAGCAGTGTTCAGTCAGGAGCCAATCAGCCCCAGCATTTT	TRBV6-1	TRBJ1-5	many	NA
CASSRGQGAGEQFF	TGTGCCAGCTCACGAGGACAGGGGGCCGGTGAGCAGTTCTTC	TRBV18	TRBJ2-1	NA	TRBD1
CASRRQPQHF	TGTGCCAGCAGACGTCAGCCCCAGCATTTT	TRBV6-7	TRBJ1-5	few	NA
CATSRRTDTQYF	TGTGCCACCAGCAGGAGAACAGATACGCAGTATTTT	TRBV15	TRBJ2-3	NA	NA
CSARPMGLAGKYPYEQYF	TGCAGTGCTCGACCGATGGGACTAGCGGGAAAATACCCCTACGAGCAGTACTTC	TRBV20-1	TRBJ2-7	many	TRBD2
CASSLNQMSAGAFYEQYF	TGTGCCAGCAGCTTAAATCAGATGTCGGCGGGGGCATTCTACGAGCAGTACTTC	TRBV7-2	TRBJ2-7	few	NA
CASRQGPAYGYTF	TGTGCCAGCAGGCAAGGGCCAGCCTATGGCTACACCTTC	TRBV27	TRBJ1-2	many	NA
CASSSSGVSTDAQYF	TGTGCCAGCAGTTCCTCAGGGGTGAGCACAGATGCGCAGTATTTT	TRBV12-3/TRBV12-4	TRBJ2-3	NA	NA
CSASEQGKQPQHF	TGCAGTGCTTCAGAACAGGGTAAACAGCCCCAGCATTTT	TRBV20-1	TRBJ1-5	NA	NA
CASSHPPPRGGSAAKNIQYF	TGTGCCAGCAGCCACCCGCCCCCCAGGGGAGGGTCAGCAGCCAAAAACATTCAGTACTTC	TRBV3-1	TRBJ2-4	NA	NA
CAWSVGRVSFEQYF	TGTGCCTGGAGTGTGGGCAGGGTCTCTTTTGAGCAGTACTTC	TRBV30	TRBJ2-7	NA	NA
CASSLGRTTQYNEQFF	TGTGCCAGCAGCTTGGGCAGGACAACTCAGTACAATGAGCAGTTCTTC	TRBV5-6	TRBJ2-1	few	NA
CSVEPRDRTYNEQFF	TGCAGCGTTGAGCCCAGGGACAGAACCTACAATGAGCAGTTCTTC	TRBV29-1	TRBJ2-1	NA	TRBD1
CAISATGPTNTEAFF	TGTGCCATCAGTGCGACAGGCCCGACTAACACTGAAGCTTTCTTT	TRBV10-3	TRBJ1-1	NA	NA
CASSSTLGRTDTQYF	TGCGCCAGCAGCTCCACCCTCGGACGCACAGATACGCAGTATTTT	TRBV5-1	TRBJ2-3	NA	NA
CASSLWGLAGETQYF	TGTGCCAGCAGTCTTTGGGGACTAGCGGGAGAGACCCAGTACTTC	TRBV7-2	TRBJ2-5	NA	TRBD2